This TCR beta chain was sequenced in a study of cytomegalovirus exposure and HLA in healthy donors. The CDR3 has 13 residues. Per germline, CDR1 KGHSH and CDR2 LQKENI. The germline V and J ends were trimmed by 0 bases and 8 bases, with 7 bases remaining between them. Primers included in the PCR were 60 Vbeta and 13 Jbeta primers. Only in-frame clones appear in the TCRdb table, and some are missing; sequencing was by immunoSEQ multiplex PCR. The sample shows 150,000 to 200,000 clones, about 80% of them seen only once. This TCR was sampled from a woman aged 18 to 35 in good health and CMV-seropositive. Material: PBMCs. The chain recombines TRBV18 with TRBJ1-4; D unclear. CDR3 loop: CASSPPVREKLFF. CDR3 sequence (DNA): TGTGCCAGCTCACCACCTGTCAGGGAAAAACTGTTTTTT.